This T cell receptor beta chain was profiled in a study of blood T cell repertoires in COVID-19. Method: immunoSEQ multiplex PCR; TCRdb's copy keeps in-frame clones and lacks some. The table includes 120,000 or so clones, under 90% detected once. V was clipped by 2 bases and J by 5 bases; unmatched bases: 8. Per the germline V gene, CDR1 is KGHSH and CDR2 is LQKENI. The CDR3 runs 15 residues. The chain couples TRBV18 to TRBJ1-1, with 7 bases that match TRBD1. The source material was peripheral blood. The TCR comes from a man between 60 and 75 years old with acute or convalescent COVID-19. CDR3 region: CASSPYLTGETEAFF. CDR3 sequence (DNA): TGTGCCAGCTCACCATACTTAACAGGGGAGACTGAAGCTTTCTTT.